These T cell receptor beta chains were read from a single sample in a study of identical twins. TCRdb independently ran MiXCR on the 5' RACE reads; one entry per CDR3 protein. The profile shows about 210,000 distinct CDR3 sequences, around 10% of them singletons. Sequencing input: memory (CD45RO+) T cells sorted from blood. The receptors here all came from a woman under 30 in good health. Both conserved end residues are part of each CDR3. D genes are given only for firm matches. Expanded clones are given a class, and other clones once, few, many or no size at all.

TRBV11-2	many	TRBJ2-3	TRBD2	CASSLDRAGGVTDTQYF	TGTGCCAGCAGCTTAGATCGGGCGGGAGGGGTGACAGATACGCAGTATTTT
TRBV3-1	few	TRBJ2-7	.	CASSPGSLYEQYF	TGTGCCAGCAGCCCGGGCAGTCTCTACGAGCAGTACTTC
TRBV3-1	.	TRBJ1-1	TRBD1	CASSQNDRGLVAFF	TGTGCCAGCAGCCAGAACGACAGGGGGCTAGTCGCTTTCTTT
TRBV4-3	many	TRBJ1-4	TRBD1	CASSQGFGTGGEKLFF	TGCGCCAGCAGCCAAGGCTTCGGGACAGGGGGAGAAAAACTGTTTTTT
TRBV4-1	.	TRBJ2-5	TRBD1	CASSQEDRGGEETQYF	TGCGCCAGCAGCCAAGAGGACAGGGGGGGAGAAGAGACCCAGTACTTC
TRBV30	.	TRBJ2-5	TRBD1	CAWSDPQGETQYF	TGTGCCTGGAGTGACCCACAGGGGGAGACCCAGTACTTC
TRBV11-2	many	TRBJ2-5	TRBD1	CASSPGQGEFETQYF	TGTGCCAGCAGCCCCGGCCAGGGGGAATTCGAGACCCAGTACTTC
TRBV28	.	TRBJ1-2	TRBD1	CASRPAGTGGGYTF	TGTGCCAGCAGGCCCGCCGGGACAGGCGGCGGCTACACCTTC
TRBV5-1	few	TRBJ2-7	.	CASGGGPYEQYF	TGCGCCAGCGGCGGAGGACCCTACGAGCAGTACTTC
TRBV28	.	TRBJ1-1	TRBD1	CASSLSVRDRGRGTEAFF	TGTGCCAGCAGTTTAAGTGTCCGGGACAGGGGGCGGGGGACTGAAGCTTTCTTT
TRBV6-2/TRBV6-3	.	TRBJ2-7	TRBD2	CASSPSGLAGISYEQYF	TGTGCCAGCAGCCCCTCGGGACTAGCGGGGATATCCTACGAGCAGTACTTC
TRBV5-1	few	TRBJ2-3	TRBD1	CASSLEGDRGRGDTQYF	TGCGCCAGCAGCTTGGAAGGGGACAGGGGGCGCGGAGATACGCAGTATTTT
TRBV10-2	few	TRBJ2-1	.	CASSEYQGRSGEQFF	TGCGCCAGCAGTGAGTATCAGGGGCGGTCGGGTGAGCAGTTCTTC
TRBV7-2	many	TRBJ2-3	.	CASSVSGDTQYF	TGTGCCAGCAGCGTATCCGGGGATACGCAGTATTTT
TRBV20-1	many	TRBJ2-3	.	CSARGGGKDTQYF	TGCAGTGCTAGAGGAGGGGGGAAAGATACGCAGTATTTT
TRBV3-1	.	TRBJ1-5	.	CASSQEGAQPQHF	TGTGCCAGCAGCCAAGAGGGGGCCCAGCCCCAGCATTTT
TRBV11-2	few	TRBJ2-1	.	CASSLTGTKAKGEQFF	TGTGCCAGCAGCTTGACTGGGACAAAGGCCAAAGGGGAGCAGTTCTTC
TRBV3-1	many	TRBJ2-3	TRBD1	CASSQDLGQGADTQYF	TGTGCCAGCAGCCAAGACCTAGGACAGGGTGCAGATACGCAGTATTTT
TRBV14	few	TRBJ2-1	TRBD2	CASSQASGYNEQFF	TGTGCCAGCAGCCAAGCTAGCGGCTACAATGAGCAGTTCTTC
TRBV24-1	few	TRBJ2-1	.	CATSDKKGEQFF	TGTGCCACCAGTGACAAAAAGGGTGAGCAGTTCTTC
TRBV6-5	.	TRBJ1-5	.	CASSYVRAGYQPQHF	TGTGCCAGCAGTTACGTTAGGGCAGGGTATCAGCCCCAGCATTTT
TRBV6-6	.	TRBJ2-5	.	CASSSGVQETQYF	TGTGCCAGCAGCTCAGGGGTCCAAGAGACCCAGTACTTC
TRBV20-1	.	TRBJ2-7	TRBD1	CSARGGQESYEQYF	TGCAGTGCTAGAGGGGGACAGGAGTCCTACGAGCAGTACTTC
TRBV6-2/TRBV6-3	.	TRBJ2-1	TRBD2	CASSAGGTQSYNEQFF	TGTGCCAGCAGTGCCGGGGGGACTCAGTCCTACAATGAGCAGTTCTTC
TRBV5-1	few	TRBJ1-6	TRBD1	CASMEGGNSPLHF	TGCGCCAGCATGGAAGGGGGCAATTCACCCCTCCACTTT
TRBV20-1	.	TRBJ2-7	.	CSASSLGSSSYEQYF	TGCAGTGCTAGTTCACTGGGGTCCAGCTCCTACGAGCAGTACTTC
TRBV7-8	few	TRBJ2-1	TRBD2	CASSIGTSGSRGEQFF	TGTGCCAGCAGCATCGGGACTAGCGGGAGTAGGGGTGAGCAGTTCTTC
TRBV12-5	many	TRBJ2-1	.	CASATSPGTQYNEQFF	TGTGCTAGTGCCACATCCCCCGGGACCCAATACAATGAGCAGTTCTTC
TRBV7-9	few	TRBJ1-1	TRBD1	CASSSDRVWTEAFF	TGTGCCAGCAGCTCGGACAGGGTGTGGACTGAAGCTTTCTTT
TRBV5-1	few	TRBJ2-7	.	CASSLAWSTGEQYF	TGCGCCAGCAGCTTGGCCTGGTCGACGGGCGAGCAGTACTTC
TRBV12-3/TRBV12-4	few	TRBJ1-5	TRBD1	CASRYGTGVGQPQHF	TGTGCCAGCAGATATGGGACAGGGGTTGGGCAGCCCCAGCATTTT
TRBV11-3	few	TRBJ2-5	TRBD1	CASSLNSGTAFQETQYF	TGTGCCAGCAGCTTAAACTCTGGGACAGCCTTCCAAGAGACCCAGTACTTC
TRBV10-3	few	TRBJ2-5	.	CATLRRSGETQYF	TGTGCCACCTTAAGAAGGAGCGGAGAGACCCAGTACTTC
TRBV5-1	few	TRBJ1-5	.	CASSLAGRNQPQHF	TGCGCCAGCAGCTTGGCCGGACGCAATCAGCCCCAGCATTTT
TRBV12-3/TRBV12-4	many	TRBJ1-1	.	CASSLGPGANTEAFF	TGTGCCAGCAGTTTGGGGCCGGGGGCCAACACTGAAGCTTTCTTT
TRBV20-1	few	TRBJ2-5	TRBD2	CSATPASGTQETQYF	TGCAGTGCTACCCCCGCTAGCGGGACCCAAGAGACCCAGTACTTC
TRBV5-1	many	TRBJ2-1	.	CASSLGADDEQFF	TGCGCCAGCAGCTTGGGGGCCGACGATGAGCAGTTCTTC
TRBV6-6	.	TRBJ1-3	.	CASRAIGNTIYF	TGTGCCAGCCGTGCAATCGGAAACACCATATATTTT
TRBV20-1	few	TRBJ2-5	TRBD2	CSARPRTSGNVKTQYF	TGCAGTGCTAGACCCCGGACTAGCGGGAACGTAAAGACCCAGTACTTC
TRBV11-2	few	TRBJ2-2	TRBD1	CASSGRQGTANTGELFF	TGTGCCAGCAGCGGCCGACAGGGCACCGCGAACACCGGGGAGCTGTTTTTT
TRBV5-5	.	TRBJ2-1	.	CASGFGQLYNEQFF	TGTGCCAGCGGCTTTGGGCAGCTCTACAATGAGCAGTTCTTC
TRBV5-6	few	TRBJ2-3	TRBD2	CASSSPSIAGSDTQYF	TGTGCCAGCAGCTCCCCTAGTATAGCGGGCTCAGATACGCAGTATTTT
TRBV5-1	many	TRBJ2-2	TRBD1	CASSLAGTGNTGELFF	TGCGCCAGCAGCTTGGCTGGGACAGGGAACACCGGGGAGCTGTTTTTT
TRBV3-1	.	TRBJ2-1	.	CASSQGPTSYNEQFF	TGTGCCAGCAGCCAAGGTCCCACCTCCTACAATGAGCAGTTCTTC
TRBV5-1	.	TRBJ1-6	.	CASRGQAANNSPLHF	TGCGCCAGCAGGGGGCAGGCGGCCAATAATTCACCCCTCCACTTT
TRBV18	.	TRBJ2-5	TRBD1	CASSHGQVQETQYF	TGTGCCAGCTCACACGGACAGGTTCAAGAGACCCAGTACTTC
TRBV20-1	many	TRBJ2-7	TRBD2	CSAGRGPGGPFVEQYF	TGCAGTGCTGGGAGAGGTCCGGGAGGGCCGTTCGTCGAGCAGTACTTC
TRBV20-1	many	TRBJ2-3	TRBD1	CSARAWTGGTDTQYF	TGCAGTGCTAGAGCCTGGACAGGGGGCACAGATACGCAGTATTTT
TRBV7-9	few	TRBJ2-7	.	CASSGTPSSYEQYF	TGTGCCAGCAGTGGGACGCCCAGCTCCTACGAGCAGTACTTC
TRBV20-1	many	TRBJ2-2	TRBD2	CSARTSGVNTGELFF	TGCAGTGCTCGAACTAGCGGAGTGAACACCGGGGAGCTGTTTTTT
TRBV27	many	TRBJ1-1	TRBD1	CASSQGADTEAFF	TGTGCCAGCAGTCAGGGGGCGGACACTGAAGCTTTCTTT
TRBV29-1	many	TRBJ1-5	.	CSVGGGTNQPQHF	TGCAGCGTTGGGGGTGGTACCAATCAGCCCCAGCATTTT
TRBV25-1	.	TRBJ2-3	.	CASSDRSSTDTQYF	TGTGCCAGCTCCGACAGATCTAGCACAGATACGCAGTATTTT
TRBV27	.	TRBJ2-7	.	CASSFIGAYEQYF	TGTGCCAGCAGTTTCATTGGGGCCTACGAGCAGTACTTC
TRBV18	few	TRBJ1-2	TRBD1	CASSLDREGYGYTF	TGTGCCAGCTCCCTGGACAGGGAAGGGTATGGCTACACCTTC
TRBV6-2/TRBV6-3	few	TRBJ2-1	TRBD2	CASKLAGPYNEQFF	TGTGCCAGCAAGTTAGCGGGCCCCTACAATGAGCAGTTCTTC
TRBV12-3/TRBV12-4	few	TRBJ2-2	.	CASTRGDGELFF	TGTGCCAGCACCCGAGGCGACGGGGAGCTGTTTTTT
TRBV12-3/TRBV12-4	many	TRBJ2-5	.	CASSFSGGAGETQYF	TGTGCCAGCAGTTTTTCCGGGGGCGCGGGCGAGACCCAGTACTTC
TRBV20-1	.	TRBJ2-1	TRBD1	CSSGTASYNEQFF	TGCAGCTCAGGGACAGCCTCCTACAATGAGCAGTTCTTC
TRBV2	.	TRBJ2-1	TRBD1	CASSEARWTGLYNEQFF	TGTGCCAGCAGTGAAGCGCGTTGGACAGGCCTTTACAATGAGCAGTTCTTC